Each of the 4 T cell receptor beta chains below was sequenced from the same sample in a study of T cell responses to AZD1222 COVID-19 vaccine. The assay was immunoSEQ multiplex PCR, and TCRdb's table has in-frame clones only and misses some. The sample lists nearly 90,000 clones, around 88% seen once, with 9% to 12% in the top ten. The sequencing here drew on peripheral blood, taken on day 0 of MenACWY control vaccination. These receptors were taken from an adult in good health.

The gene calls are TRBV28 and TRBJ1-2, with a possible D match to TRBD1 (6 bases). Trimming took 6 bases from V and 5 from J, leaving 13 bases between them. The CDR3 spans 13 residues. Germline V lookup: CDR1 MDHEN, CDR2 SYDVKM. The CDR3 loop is CASRNPTGYGYTF. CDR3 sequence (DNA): TGTGCCAGCAGGAATCCTACAGGGTATGGCTACACCTTC.

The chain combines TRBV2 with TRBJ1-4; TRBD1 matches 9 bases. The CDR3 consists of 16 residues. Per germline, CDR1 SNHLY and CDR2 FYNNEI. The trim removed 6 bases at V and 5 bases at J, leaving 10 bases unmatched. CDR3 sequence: CASRFPGQGLNEKLFF. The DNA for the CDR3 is TGTGCCAGCAGGTTTCCGGGACAGGGCCTAAATGAAAAACTGTTTTTT.

The CDR3 region is CASSVGRVFTQPQHF. The DNA for the CDR3 is TGTGCCAGCTCGGTTGGGAGGGTCTTTACTCAGCCCCAGCATTTT. The chain is built from TRBV6-5 and TRBJ1-5; D call uncertain. The V end was cut by 8 bases, the J end by 6 bases, with 20 bases between. The length of the CDR3 is 15 residues. CDR1 MNHEY and CDR2 SVGAGI come from the germline V gene.

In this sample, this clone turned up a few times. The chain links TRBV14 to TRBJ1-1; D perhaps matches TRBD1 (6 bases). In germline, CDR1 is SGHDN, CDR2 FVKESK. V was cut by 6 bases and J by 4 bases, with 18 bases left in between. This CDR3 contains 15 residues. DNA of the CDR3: TGTGCCAGCAGTCGCACTACAGGGTCCATCACTGAAGCTTTCTTT. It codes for CASSRTTGSITEAFF.